The source of this T cell receptor (beta chain) is a study of control samples from healthy donors and cancer patients (dated by TCRdb to about 2020). Note on this clone: Its target antigen remains unknown. Nothing much larger sits one base from this clone, and base qualities are not available.

Library generation was performed with the immunoSEQ multiplex PCR assay. TCRdb holds this immuneACCESS table with in-frame rearrangements only. Some clones are missing; in checked studies, unresolved V genes explain under half, and the rest has no known cause. The table for this sample lists some 410,000 clones; approximately 90% of them were counted only once. The ten largest make up roughly 6.4% of the sample. Taken from cysteine to phenylalanine, the CDR3 has 12 residues. Only the CDR3 DNA is retained, 36 bases long and in frame from the first base. CDR1 and CDR2 were assigned from the germline V gene as KGHSH and LQKENI. V is shortened by 6 bases, J by 7 bases, and the region joining them spans 10 bases.

The chain uses TRBV18 and TRBJ2-1, with the D call tentatively TRBD1 or TRBD2, each fitting 6 bases. The receptor's source is a middle-aged man with head and neck cancer. What was sequenced was PBMCs. The nucleotide sequence reads as follows: TGTGCCAGCTCGCGGGACAAGAATGAGCAGTTCTTC. It codes for CASSRDKNEQFF. Here the CDR3 is joined to the reference TRBV18 and TRBJ2-1 genes, and the full variable domain is: NAGVMQNPRHLVRRRGQEARLRCSPMKGHSHVYWYRQLPEEGLKFMVYLQKENIIDESGMPKERFSAEFPKEGPSILRIQQVVRGDSAAYFCASSRDKNEQFFGPGTRLTVL.